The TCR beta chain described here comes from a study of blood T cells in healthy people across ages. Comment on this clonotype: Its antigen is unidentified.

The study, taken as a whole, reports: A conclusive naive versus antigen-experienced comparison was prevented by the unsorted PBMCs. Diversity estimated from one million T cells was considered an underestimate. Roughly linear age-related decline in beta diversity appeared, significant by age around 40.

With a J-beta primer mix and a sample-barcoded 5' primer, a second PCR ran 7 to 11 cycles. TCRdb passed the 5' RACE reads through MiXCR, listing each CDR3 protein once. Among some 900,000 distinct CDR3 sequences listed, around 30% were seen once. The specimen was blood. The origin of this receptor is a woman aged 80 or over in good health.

The CDR3 loop reads CASSPLRQNYGYTF. The CDR3 DNA is TGTGCCAGCAGCCCCCTAAGGCAGAACTATGGCTACACCTTC. The chain employs TRBV3-1 and TRBJ1-2; D is ambiguous. The CDR3 consists of 14 residues. Trimming shortened V by 4 bases and J by 2 bases, and 11 bases separated the two germline ends. The V gene's germline CDR1 is LGHDT and CDR2 YNNKEL (reference sequence).